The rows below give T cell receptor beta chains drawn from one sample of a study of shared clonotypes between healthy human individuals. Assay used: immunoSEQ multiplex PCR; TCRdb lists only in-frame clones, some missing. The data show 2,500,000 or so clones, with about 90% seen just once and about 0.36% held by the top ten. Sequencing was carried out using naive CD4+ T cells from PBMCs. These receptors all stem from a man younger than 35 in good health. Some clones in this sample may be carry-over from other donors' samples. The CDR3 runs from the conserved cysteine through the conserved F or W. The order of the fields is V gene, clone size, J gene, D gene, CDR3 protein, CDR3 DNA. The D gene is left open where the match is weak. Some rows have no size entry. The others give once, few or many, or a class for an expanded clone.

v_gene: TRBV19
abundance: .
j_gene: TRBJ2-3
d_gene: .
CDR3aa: CASSMGTDTQYF
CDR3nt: TGTGCCAGTAGTATGGGGACAGATACGCAGTATTTT

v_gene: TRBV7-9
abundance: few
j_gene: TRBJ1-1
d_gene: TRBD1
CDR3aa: CASSFGQAMNTEAFF
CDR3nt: TGTGCCAGCAGCTTCGGACAGGCCATGAACACTGAAGCTTTCTTT

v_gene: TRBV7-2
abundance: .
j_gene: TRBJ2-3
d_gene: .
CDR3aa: CASSLAGGTGPRGDTQYF
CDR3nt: TGTGCCAGCAGCTTAGCGGGGGGGACAGGTCCCCGGGGAGATACGCAGTATTTT

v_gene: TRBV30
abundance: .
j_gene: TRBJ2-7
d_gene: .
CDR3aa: CAWSPPIATRDYEQYF
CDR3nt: TGTGCCTGGAGTCCTCCGATCGCTACACGGGATTACGAGCAGTACTTC

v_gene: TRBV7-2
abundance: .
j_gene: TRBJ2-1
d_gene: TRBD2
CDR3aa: CASSLRGTAYYNEQFF
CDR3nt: TGTGCCAGCAGCCTGCGGGGGACGGCTTACTACAATGAGCAGTTCTTC

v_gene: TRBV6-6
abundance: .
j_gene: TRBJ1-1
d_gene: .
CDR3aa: CASSSRDGRPAGEAFF
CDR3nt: TGTGCCAGCAGTTCCCGGGACGGCCGCCCGGCTGGTGAAGCTTTCTTT

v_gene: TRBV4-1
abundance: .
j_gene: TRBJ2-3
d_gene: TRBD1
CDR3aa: CASSQGTGNEVTQYF
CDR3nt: TGCGCCAGCAGCCAAGGGACAGGGAATGAGGTTACGCAGTATTTT

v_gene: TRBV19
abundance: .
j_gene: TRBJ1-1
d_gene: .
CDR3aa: CASREIGEAVRAFF
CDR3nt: TGTGCCAGTAGAGAAATAGGGGAGGCGGTGCGAGCTTTCTTT

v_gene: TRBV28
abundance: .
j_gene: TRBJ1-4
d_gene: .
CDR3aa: CASSLYRRGGEKLFF
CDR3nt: TGTGCCAGCAGTTTGTACAGACGTGGGGGTGAAAAACTGTTTTTT

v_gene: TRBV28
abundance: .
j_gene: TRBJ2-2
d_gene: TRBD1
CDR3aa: CAITGAGELFF
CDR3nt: TGTGCCATCACAGGGGCCGGGGAGCTGTTTTTT

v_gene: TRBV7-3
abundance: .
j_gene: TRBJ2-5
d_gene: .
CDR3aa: CASSPSGVAQETQYF
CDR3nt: TGTGCCAGCAGCCCCTCAGGGGTAGCCCAAGAGACCCAGTACTTC

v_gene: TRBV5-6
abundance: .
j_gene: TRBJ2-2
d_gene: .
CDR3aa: CASSFRGATGELFF
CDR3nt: TGTGCCAGCAGCTTCAGAGGTGCGACCGGGGAGCTGTTTTTT